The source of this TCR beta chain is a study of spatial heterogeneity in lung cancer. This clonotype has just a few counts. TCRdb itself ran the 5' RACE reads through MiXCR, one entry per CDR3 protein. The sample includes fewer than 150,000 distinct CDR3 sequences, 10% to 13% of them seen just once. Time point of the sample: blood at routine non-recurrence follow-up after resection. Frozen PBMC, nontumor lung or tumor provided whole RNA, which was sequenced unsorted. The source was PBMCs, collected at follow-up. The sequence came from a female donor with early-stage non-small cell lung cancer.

The CDR3 DNA sequence: TGTGCCACGGGGGACAGGGGGGTGTACACTGAAGCTTTCTTT. Translated: CATGDRGVYTEAFF. The V and J genes are TRBV10-3 and TRBJ1-1; 11 nucleotides match TRBD1. The junction had 7 bases not matched to a gene; V was cut back by 10 bases and J by 3 bases. The CDR3 has 14 amino acids. Per the germline V gene, CDR1 is ENHRY and CDR2 is SYGVKD.